The sequence of this T cell receptor beta chain was determined in a study of response to subunit inactivated influenza vaccine. This CDR3 has 14 amino acids. Germline V lookup: CDR1 SGHTA, CDR2 FQGNSA. V lost 1 base and J lost 9, with 13 bases in between. This clonotype came up once. No antigen is known for it. TCRdb passed the RT-PCR reads through MiXCR, listing each CDR3 protein once. The data contain some 500,000 distinct CDR3 sequences, approximately 12% of them seen just once; the ten biggest clones take up around 13%. Findings of the study overall: The authors put forward the suggestion that each seasonal influenza vaccination may bring in only a limited number of new T cells.

The clonotype originates from a man aged 45-65 years who received an inactivated influenza vaccine. V is TRBV7-2 and J is TRBJ2-1; perhaps TRBD1 as D (6 bases). The specimen was PBMCs from blood, collected roughly 45 days after vaccination. The CDR3 DNA sequence: TGTGCCAGCAGCTTAGGGTATGGGGGCGCTGAGCAGTTCTTC. Amino acids: CASSLGYGGAEQFF.